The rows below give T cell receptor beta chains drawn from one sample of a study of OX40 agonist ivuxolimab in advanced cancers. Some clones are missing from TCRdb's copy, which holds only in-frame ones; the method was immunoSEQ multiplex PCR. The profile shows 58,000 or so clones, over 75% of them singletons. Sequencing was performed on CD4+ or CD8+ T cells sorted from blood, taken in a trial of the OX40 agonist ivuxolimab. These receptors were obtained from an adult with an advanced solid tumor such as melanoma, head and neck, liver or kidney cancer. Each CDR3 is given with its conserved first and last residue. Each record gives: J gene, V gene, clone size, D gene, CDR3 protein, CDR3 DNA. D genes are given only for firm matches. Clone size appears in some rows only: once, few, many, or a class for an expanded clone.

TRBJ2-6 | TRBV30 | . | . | CAWSSVSGANVLTF | TGTGCCTGGAGTTCAGTCTCTGGGGCCAACGTCCTGACTTTC
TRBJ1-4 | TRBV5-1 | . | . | CASSTAEGVGEKLFF | TGCGCCAGCAGCACCGCGGAGGGGGTGGGTGAAAAACTGTTTTTT
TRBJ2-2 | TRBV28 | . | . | CASSKRGTGELFF | TGTGCCAGCAGTAAAAGGGGCACCGGGGAGCTGTTTTTT
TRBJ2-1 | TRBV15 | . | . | CATSRDRQVGEQFF | TGTGCCACCAGCAGAGATCGACAGGTAGGGGAGCAGTTCTTC
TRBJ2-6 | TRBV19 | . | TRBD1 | CASTFGTGNSGANVLTF | TGTGCCAGTACCTTCGGGACAGGGAACTCTGGGGCCAACGTCCTGACTTTC
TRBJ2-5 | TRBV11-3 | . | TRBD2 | CASSPGLAGGLYQETQYF | TGTGCCAGCAGCCCCGGACTAGCGGGGGGACTGTACCAAGAGACCCAGTACTTC
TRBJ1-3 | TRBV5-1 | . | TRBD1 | CASSLNAGTANSGNTIYF | TGCGCCAGCAGCTTGAACGCCGGGACAGCGAACTCTGGAAACACCATATATTTT
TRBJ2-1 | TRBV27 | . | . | CASSPHRTTPYDEQFF | TGTGCCAGCAGCCCTCATCGGACTACACCTTATGATGAGCAGTTCTTC
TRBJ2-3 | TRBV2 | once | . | CASTLAGGDTQYF | TGTGCCAGCACCCTTGCTGGGGGGGATACGCAGTATTTT
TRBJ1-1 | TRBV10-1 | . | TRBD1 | CASRDGTGADTEAFF | TGCGCCAGCAGAGATGGGACAGGGGCAGACACTGAAGCTTTCTTT
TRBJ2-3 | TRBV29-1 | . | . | CSVGASTDTQYF | TGCAGCGTTGGGGCCAGCACAGATACGCAGTATTTT
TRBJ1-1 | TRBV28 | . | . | CASSPPRGFGTEAFF | TGTGCCAGCAGTCCACCGCGGGGGTTTGGCACTGAAGCTTTCTTT
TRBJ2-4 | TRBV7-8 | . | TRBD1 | CASSLARQGRAKNIQYF | TGTGCCAGCAGCTTAGCCCGACAGGGCCGAGCCAAAAACATTCAGTACTTC